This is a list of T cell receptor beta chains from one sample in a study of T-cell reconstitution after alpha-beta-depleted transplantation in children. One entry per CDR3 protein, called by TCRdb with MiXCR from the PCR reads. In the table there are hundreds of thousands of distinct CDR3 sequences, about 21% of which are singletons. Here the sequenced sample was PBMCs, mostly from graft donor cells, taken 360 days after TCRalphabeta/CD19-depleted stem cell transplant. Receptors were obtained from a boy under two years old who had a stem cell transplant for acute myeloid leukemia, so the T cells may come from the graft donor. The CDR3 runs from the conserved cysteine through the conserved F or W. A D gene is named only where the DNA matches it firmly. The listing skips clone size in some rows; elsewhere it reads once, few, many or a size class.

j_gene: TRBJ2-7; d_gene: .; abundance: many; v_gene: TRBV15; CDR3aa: CATSRDLGSSYEQYF; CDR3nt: TGTGCCACCAGCAGAGATCTTGGCAGCTCCTACGAGCAGTACTTC
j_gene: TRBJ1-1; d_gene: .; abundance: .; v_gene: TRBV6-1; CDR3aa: CASMGYPNTEAFF; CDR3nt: TGTGCCAGCATGGGATACCCAAACACTGAAGCTTTCTTT
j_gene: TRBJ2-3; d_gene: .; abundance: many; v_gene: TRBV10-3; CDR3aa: CAISESEWPTDTQYF; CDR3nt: TGTGCCATCAGTGAGTCGGAGTGGCCCACAGATACGCAGTATTTT
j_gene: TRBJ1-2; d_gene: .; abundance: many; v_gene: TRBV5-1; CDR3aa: CASSLGIYGYTF; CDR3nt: TGCGCCAGCAGCTTGGGCATCTATGGCTACACCTTC
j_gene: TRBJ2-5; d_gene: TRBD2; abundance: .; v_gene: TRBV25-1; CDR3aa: CASSDRRTGRGDQYF; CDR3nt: TGTGCCAGCAGTGATCGCCGGACCGGGAGGGGGGACCAGTACTTC
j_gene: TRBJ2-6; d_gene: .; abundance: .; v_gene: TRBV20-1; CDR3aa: CSAWTANSGANVLTF; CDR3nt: TGCAGTGCTTGGACTGCCAACTCTGGGGCCAACGTCCTGACTTTC
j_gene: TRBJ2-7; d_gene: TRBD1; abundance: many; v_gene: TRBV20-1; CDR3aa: CSATRDRDSYEQYF; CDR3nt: TGCAGTGCTACCCGGGACAGGGACTCCTACGAGCAGTACTTC
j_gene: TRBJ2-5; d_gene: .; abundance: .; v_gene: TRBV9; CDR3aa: CASSVGGRRETQYF; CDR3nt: TGTGCCAGCAGCGTGGGCGGACGTAGGGAGACCCAGTACTTC
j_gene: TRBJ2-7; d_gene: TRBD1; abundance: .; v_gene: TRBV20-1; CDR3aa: CSAPDDRGNEQYF; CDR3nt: TGCAGTGCTCCAGACGACAGGGGAAACGAGCAGTACTTC
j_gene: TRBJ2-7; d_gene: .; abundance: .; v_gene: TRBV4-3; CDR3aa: CASSQGGLYSYEQYF; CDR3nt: TGCGCCAGCAGCCAAGGAGGGCTATACTCCTACGAGCAGTACTTC
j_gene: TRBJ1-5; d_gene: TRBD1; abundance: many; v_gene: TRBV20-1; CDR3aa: CSANDRGRDQPQHF; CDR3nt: TGCAGTGCTAATGACAGGGGGCGGGATCAGCCCCAGCATTTT
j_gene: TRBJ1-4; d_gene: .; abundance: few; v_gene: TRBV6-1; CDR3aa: CASRNGLVAVKVEKLFF; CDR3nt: TGTGCCAGCAGAAACGGGCTCGTGGCGGTGAAAGTTGAAAAACTGTTTTTT
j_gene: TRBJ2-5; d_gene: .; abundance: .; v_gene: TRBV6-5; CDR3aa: CASSYLDDETQYF; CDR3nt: TGTGCCAGCAGTTACTTAGACGACGAGACCCAGTACTTC
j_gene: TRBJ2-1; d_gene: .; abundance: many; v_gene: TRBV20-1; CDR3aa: CSASLRGISYNEQFF; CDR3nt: TGCAGTGCTAGTCTCCGCGGGATCTCCTACAATGAGCAGTTCTTC
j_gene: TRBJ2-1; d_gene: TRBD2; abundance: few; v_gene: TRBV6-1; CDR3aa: CASSPGLASEQFF; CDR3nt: TGTGCCAGCAGCCCCGGACTAGCAAGTGAGCAGTTCTTC
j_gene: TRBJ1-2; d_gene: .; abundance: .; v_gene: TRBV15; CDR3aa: CATSSSGVPSNYGYTF; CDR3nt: TGTGCCACCAGCAGTTCCGGGGTCCCATCTAACTATGGCTACACCTTC
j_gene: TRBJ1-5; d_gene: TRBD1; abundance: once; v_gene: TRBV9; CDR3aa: CASSAAGQGNQPQHF; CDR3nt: TGTGCCAGCAGCGCCGCGGGACAGGGCAATCAGCCCCAGCATTTT
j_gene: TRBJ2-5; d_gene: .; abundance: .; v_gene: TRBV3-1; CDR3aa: CAISLPREGGFLFQETQYF; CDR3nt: TGTGCCATCAGTTTACCCCGCGAGGGGGGGTTCCTCTTCCAAGAGACCCAGTACTTC
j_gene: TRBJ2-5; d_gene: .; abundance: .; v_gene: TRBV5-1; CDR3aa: CASPTDGTQYF; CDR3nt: TGCGCCAGCCCTACCGATGGGACCCAGTACTTC
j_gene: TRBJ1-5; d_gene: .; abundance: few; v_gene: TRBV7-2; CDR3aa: CASSLDRSQPQHF; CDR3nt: TGTGCCAGCAGCTTAGACCGCAGCCAGCCCCAGCATTTT
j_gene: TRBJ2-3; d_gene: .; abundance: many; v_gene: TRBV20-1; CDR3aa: CSARQGGRTDTQYF; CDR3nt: TGCAGTGCTAGACAGGGGGGGCGCACAGATACGCAGTATTTT
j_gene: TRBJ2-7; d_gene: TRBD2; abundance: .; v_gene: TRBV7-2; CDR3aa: CASSLLAGGIYEQYF; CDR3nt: TGTGCCAGCAGCTTACTAGCGGGGGGGATCTACGAGCAGTACTTC
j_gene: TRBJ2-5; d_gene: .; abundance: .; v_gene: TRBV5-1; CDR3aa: CARRRTQETQYF; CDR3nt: TGCGCCAGAAGAAGGACCCAAGAGACCCAGTACTTC
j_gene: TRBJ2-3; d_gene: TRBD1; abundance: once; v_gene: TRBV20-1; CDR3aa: CSAPRTGILTDTQYF; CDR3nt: TGCAGTGCCCCACGGACAGGGATACTCACAGATACGCAGTATTTT
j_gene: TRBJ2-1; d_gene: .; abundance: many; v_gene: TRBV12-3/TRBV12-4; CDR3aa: CASSFGNEQFF; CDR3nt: TGTGCCAGCAGTTTCGGCAATGAGCAGTTCTTC
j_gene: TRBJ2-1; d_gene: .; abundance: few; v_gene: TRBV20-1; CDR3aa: CSARAPDLDNEQFF; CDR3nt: TGCAGTGCTAGAGCTCCCGACCTCGACAATGAGCAGTTCTTC
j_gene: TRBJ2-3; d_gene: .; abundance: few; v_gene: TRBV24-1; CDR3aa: CATVFFRTDTQYF; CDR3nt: TGTGCCACCGTGTTTTTTCGGACAGATACGCAGTATTTT
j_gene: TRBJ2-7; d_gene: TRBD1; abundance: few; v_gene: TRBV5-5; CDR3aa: CASSLAGGREQYF; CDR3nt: TGTGCCAGCAGCTTGGCAGGGGGCCGCGAGCAGTACTTC
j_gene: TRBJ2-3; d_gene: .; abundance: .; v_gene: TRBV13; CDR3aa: CASSLMALGLGTDTQYF; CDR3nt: TGTGCCAGCAGCTTAATGGCCCTCGGATTGGGCACAGATACGCAGTATTTT
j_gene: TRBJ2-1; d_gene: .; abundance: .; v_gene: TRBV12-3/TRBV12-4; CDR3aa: CASNPHSGGPSSYNEQFF; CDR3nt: TGTGCCAGCAATCCCCACTCCGGGGGGCCTAGCTCCTACAATGAGCAGTTCTTC
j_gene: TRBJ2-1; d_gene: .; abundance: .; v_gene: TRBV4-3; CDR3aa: CASSQDGVGPVNEQFF; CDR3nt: TGCGCCAGCAGCCAAGATGGGGTGGGGCCCGTTAATGAGCAGTTCTTC
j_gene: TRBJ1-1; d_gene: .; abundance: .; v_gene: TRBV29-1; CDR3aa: CSVEERGGMGTEAFF; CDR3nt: TGCAGCGTTGAAGAGAGGGGGGGCATGGGGACTGAAGCTTTCTTT
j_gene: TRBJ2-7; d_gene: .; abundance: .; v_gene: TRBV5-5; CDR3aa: CASSLGMTGTYEQYF; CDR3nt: TGTGCCAGCAGCCTTGGAATGACAGGAACCTACGAGCAGTACTTC
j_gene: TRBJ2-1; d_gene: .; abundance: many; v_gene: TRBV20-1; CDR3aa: CSASPRGAATYNEQFF; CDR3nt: TGCAGTGCTAGCCCTCGGGGGGCGGCCACCTACAATGAGCAGTTCTTC
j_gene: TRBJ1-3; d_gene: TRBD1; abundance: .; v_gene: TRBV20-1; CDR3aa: CSASQGASGNTIYF; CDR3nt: TGCAGTGCATCGCAGGGGGCGTCTGGAAACACCATATATTTT
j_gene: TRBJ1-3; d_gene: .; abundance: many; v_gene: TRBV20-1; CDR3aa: CSALFSGNTIYF; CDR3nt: TGCAGTGCCCTGTTCTCTGGAAACACCATATATTTT
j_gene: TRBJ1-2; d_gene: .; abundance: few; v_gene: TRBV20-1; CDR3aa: CSAREERYGYTF; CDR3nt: TGCAGTGCTAGGGAAGAGAGATATGGCTACACCTTC
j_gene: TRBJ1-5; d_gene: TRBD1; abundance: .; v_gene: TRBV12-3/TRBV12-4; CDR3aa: CASSFPGQESQPQHF; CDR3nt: TGTGCCAGCAGTTTTCCGGGACAGGAAAGCCAGCCCCAGCATTTT
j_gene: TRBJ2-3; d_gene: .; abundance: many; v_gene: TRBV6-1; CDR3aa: CASSDYAGLDTQYF; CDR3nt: TGTGCCAGCAGTGACTATGCTGGTCTAGATACGCAGTATTTT
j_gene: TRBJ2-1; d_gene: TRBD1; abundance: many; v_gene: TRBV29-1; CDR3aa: CSVEGPGTEPRVSLYNEQFF; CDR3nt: TGCAGCGTTGAGGGACCCGGGACAGAGCCAAGAGTGTCCCTTTACAATGAGCAGTTCTTC
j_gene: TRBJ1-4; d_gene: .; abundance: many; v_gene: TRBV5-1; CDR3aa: CASSGAVSADLEKLFF; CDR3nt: TGCGCCAGCAGCGGCGCAGTCTCCGCGGATCTGGAAAAACTGTTTTTT
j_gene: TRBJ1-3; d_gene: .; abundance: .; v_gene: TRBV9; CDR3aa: CASSRQEYAGNTIYF; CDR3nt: TGTGCCAGCAGCCGACAGGAGTACGCTGGAAACACCATATATTTT
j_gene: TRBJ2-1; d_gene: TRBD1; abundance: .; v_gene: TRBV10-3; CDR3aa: CAISGQGAGGEQFF; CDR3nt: TGTGCCATCAGTGGACAGGGGGCGGGTGGTGAGCAGTTCTTC
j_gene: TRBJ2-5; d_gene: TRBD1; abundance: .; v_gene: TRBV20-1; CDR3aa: CSAPGTGVAETQYF; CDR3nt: TGCAGTGCTCCCGGGACAGGGGTTGCGGAGACCCAGTACTTC
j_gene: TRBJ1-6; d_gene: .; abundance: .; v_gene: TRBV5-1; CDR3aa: CASSLALVENSPLHF; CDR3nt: TGCGCCAGCAGCTTGGCCTTGGTAGAAAATTCACCCCTCCACTTT
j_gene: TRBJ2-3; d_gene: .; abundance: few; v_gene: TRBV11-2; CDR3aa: CASSLAPDSYGDTQYF; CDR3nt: TGTGCCAGCAGCTTAGCCCCAGACAGCTACGGAGATACGCAGTATTTT
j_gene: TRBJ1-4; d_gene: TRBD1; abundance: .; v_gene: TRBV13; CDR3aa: CASSHRTGRIEKLFF; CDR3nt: TGTGCCAGCAGCCACAGGACAGGGAGGATTGAAAAACTGTTTTTT
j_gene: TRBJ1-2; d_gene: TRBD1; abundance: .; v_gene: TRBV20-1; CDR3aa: CSARSRTGVNYGYTF; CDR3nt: TGCAGTGCTAGATCAAGGACAGGGGTAAACTATGGCTACACCTTC
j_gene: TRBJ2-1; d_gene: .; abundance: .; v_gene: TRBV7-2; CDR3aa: CASSSVGGAYNEQFF; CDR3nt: TGTGCCAGCAGCTCCGTAGGGGGGGCCTACAATGAGCAGTTCTTC
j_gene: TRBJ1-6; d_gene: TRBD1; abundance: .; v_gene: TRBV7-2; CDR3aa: CASSLPFRGNPKTGQEKNSPLHF; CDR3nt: TGTGCCAGCAGCTTACCATTCAGGGGGAACCCAAAGACCGGACAGGAAAAAAATTCACCCCTCCACTTT
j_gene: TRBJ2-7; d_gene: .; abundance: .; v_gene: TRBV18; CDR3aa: CASSVSGDNTYEQYF; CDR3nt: TGTGCCAGCTCAGTAAGCGGGGACAACACCTACGAGCAGTACTTC
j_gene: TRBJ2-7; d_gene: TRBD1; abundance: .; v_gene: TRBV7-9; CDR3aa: CASSLRGQRPDYEQYF; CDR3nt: TGTGCCAGCAGCTTACGGGGACAGCGTCCCGACTACGAGCAGTACTTC
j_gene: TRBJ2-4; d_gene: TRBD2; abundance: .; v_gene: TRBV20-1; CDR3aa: CSASPWGGSGGGNIQYF; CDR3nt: TGCAGTGCTAGCCCCTGGGGGGGTAGCGGGGGTGGAAACATTCAGTACTTC
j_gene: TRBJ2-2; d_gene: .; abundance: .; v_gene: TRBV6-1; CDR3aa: CASSPIIEAGELFF; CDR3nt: TGTGCCAGCAGTCCTATTATAGAGGCCGGGGAGCTGTTTTTT